Sequencing of this TCR beta chain was carried out in a study of cytomegalovirus exposure and HLA in healthy donors. Overall study results and limits: Across donors, most TCRs were seen rarely, yet some public ones were widespread. In vitro testing confirmed a few CMV-associated chains as specific for CMV antigens.

Sequenced by immunoSEQ multiplex PCR; TCRdb stores in-frame clones only, minus some. The repertoire has about 170,000 clones, around 85% of them found once; the top ten carry approximately 5%. Germline assignment: CDR1 SEHNR and CDR2 FQNEAQ (reference sequence). This CDR3 spans 11 amino acids. Deletions cut 5 bases from V and 8 bases from J, with 7 bases between. With regard to this clone: Its antigen is undetermined.

The source material was PBMCs. The genes are TRBV7-9 and TRBJ2-1, with D perhaps TRBD1 (5 bases). The TCR comes from a young woman in good health and CMV-seronegative. In nucleotides, the CDR3 is TGTGCCAGCAGCAGGACATATGAGCAGTTCTTC. The encoded protein is CASSRTYEQFF. Filled out from reference TRBV7-9 and TRBJ2-1, the complete variable domain reads DTGVSQNPRHKITKRGQNVTFRCDPISEHNRLYWYRQTLGQGPEFLTYFQNEAQLEKSRLLSDRFSAERPKGSFSTLEIQRTEQGDSAMYLCASSRTYEQFFGPGTRLTVL.